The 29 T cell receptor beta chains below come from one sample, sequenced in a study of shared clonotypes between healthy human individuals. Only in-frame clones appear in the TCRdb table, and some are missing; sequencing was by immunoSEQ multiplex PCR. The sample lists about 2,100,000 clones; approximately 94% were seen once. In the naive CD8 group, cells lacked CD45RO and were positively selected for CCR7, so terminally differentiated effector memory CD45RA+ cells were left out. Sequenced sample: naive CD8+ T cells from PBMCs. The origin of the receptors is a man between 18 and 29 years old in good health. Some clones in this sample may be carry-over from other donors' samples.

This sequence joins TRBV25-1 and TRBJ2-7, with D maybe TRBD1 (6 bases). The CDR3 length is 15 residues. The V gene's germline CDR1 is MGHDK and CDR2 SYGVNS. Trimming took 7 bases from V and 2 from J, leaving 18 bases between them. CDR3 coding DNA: TGTGCCAGCACACATGAACAGGGAATCGCCTACGAGCAGTACTTC. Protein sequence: CASTHEQGIAYEQYF.

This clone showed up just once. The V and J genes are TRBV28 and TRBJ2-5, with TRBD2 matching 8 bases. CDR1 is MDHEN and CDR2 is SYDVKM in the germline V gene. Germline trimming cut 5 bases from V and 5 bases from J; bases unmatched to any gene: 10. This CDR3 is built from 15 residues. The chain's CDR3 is CASSPGGRRGETQYF. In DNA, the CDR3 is TGTGCCAGCAGTCCCGGCGGGAGGCGGGGGGAGACCCAGTACTTC.

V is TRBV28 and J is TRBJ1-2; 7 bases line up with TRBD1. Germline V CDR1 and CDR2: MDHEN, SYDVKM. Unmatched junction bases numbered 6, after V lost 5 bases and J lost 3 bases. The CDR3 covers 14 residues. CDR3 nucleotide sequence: TGTGCCAGCAGTCGCCGGGACAGAGACTATGGCTACACCTTC. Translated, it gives CASSRRDRDYGYTF.

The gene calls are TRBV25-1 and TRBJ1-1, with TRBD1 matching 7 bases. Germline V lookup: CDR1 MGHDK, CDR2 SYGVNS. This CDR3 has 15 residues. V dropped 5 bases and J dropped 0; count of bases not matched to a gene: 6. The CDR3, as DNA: TGTGCCAGCAGTTTCTGGACAGGACTGAACACTGAAGCTTTCTTT. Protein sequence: CASSFWTGLNTEAFF.

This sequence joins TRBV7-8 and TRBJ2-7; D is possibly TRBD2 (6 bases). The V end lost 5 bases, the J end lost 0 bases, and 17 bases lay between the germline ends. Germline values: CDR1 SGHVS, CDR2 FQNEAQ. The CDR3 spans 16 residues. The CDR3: CASSQRSGTYSYEQYF. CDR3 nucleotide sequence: TGTGCCAGCAGCCAGAGGTCCGGGACTTACTCCTACGAGCAGTACTTC.

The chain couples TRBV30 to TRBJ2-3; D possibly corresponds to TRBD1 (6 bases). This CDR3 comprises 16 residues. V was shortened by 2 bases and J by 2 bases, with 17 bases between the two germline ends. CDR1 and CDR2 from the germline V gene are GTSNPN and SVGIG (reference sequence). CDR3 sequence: CAWSPASGHHTDTQYF. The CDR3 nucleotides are TGTGCCTGGAGTCCTGCTTCGGGACACCACACAGATACGCAGTATTTT. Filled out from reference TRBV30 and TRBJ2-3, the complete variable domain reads SQTIHQWPATLVQPVGSPLSLECTVEGTSNPNLYWYRQAAGRGLQLLFYSVGIGQISSEVPQNLSASRPQDRQFILSSKKLLLSDSGFYLCAWSPASGHHTDTQYFGPGTRLTVL.

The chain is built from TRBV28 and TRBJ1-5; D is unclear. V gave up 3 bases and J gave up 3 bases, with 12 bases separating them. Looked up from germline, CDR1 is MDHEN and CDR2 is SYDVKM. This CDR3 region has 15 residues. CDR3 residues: CASSFRQEYNQPQHF. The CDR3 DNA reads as TGTGCCAGCAGTTTCCGGCAGGAGTACAATCAGCCCCAGCATTTT.

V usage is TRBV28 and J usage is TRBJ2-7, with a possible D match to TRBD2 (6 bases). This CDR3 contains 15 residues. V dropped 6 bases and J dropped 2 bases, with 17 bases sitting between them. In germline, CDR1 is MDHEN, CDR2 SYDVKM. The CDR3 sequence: CASSFGGLNPYEQYF. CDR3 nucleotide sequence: TGTGCCAGCAGCTTCGGGGGACTCAATCCCTACGAGCAGTACTTC.

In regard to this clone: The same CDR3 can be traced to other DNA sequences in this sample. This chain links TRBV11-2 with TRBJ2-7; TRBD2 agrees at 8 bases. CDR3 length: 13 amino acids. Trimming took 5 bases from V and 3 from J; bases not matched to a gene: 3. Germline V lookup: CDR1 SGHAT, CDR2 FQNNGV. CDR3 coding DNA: TGTGCCAGCAGCCTCGGGGGGGGCTACGAGCAGTACTTC. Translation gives CASSLGGGYEQYF. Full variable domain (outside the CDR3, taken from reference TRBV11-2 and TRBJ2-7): EAGVAQSPRYKIIEKRQSVAFWCNPISGHATLYWYQQILGQGPKLLIQFQNNGVVDDSQLPKDRFSAERLKGVDSTLKIQPAKLEDSAVYLCASSLGGGYEQYFGPGTRLTVT.

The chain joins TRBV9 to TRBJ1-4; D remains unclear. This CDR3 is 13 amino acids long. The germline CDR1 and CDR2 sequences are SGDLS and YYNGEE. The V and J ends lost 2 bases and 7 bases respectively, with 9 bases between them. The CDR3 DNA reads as TGTGCCAGCAGCGTCGCGGGGAGTGAAAAACTGTTTTTT. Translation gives CASSVAGSEKLFF.

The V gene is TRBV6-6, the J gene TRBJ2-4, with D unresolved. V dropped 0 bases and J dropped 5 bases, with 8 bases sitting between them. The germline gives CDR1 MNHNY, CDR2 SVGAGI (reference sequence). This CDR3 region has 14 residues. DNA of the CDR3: TGTGCCAGCAGTTACTCTCCCCGAGAAAACATTCAGTACTTC. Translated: CASSYSPRENIQYF.

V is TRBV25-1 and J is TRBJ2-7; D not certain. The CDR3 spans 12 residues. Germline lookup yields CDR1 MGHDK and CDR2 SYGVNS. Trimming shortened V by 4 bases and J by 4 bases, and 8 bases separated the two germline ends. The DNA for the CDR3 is TGTGCCAGCAGTGGGACGAGGTACGAGCAGTACTTC. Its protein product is CASSGTRYEQYF.

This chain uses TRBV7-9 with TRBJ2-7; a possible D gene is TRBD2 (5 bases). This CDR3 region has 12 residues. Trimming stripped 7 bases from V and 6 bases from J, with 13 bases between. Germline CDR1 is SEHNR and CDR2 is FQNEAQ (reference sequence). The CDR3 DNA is TGTGCCAGCACCGGGGTTAAGGGCGAGCAGTACTTC. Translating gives CASTGVKGEQYF.

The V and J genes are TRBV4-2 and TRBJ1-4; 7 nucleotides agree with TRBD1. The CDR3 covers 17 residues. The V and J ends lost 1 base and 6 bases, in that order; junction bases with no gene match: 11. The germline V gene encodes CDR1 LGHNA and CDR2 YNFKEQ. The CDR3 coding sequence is TGTGCCAGCAGCCAAGGTGTGGGGGACAGCGCTTATGAAAAACTGTTTTTT. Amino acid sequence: CASSQGVGDSAYEKLFF.

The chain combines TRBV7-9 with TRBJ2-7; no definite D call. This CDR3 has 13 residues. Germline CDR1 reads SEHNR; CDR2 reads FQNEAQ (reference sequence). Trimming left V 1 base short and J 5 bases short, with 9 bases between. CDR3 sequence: CASSLGRVDEQYF. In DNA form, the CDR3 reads TGTGCCAGCAGCTTAGGTAGAGTGGACGAGCAGTACTTC. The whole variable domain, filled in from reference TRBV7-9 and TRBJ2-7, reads DTGVSQNPRHKITKRGQNVTFRCDPISEHNRLYWYRQTLGQGPEFLTYFQNEAQLEKSRLLSDRFSAERPKGSFSTLEIQRTEQGDSAMYLCASSLGRVDEQYFGPGTRLTVT.

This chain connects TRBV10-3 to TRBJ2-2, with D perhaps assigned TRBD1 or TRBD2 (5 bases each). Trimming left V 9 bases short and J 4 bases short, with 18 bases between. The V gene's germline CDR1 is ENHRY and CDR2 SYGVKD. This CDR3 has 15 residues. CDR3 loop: CAITPGRGRTGELFF. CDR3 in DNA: TGTGCCATAACACCGGGACGGGGCCGCACCGGGGAGCTGTTTTTT.

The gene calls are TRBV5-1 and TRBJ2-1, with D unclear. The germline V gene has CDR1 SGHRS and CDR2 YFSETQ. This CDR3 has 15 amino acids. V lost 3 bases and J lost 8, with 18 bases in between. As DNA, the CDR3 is TGCGCCAGCAGCTCCTACGGGCTACCTTTGGATGAGCAGTTCTTC. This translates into CASSSYGLPLDEQFF.

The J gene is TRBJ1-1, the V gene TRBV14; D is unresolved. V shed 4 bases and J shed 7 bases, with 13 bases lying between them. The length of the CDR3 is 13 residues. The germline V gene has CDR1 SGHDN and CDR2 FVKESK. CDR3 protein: CASSPNIFLEAFF. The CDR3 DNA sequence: TGTGCCAGCAGCCCCAATATTTTTCTTGAAGCTTTCTTT.

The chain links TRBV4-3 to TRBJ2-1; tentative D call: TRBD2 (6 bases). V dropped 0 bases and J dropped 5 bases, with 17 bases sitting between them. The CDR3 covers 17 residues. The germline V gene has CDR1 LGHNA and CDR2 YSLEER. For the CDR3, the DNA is TGCGCCAGCAGCCAAGATCTCTCTAGGGAGGAGGACAATGAGCAGTTCTTC. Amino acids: CASSQDLSREEDNEQFF.

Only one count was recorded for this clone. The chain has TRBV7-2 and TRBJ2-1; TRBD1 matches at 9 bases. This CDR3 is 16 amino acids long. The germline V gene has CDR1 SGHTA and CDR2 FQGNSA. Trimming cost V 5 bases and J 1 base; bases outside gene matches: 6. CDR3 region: CASSILDRGSYNEQFF. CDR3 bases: TGTGCCAGCAGCATCCTGGACAGGGGATCCTACAATGAGCAGTTCTTC.

CDR3 sequence: CASSLSVGGSNQPQHF. The CDR3 region has the DNA TGTGCCAGCAGCTTGTCCGTTGGCGGTAGCAATCAGCCCCAGCATTTT. The chain has TRBV7-6 and TRBJ1-5; no reliable D call. This CDR3 is built from 16 residues. CDR1 is SGHVS, CDR2 FNYEAQ, per germline. The V gene lost 3 bases and the J gene lost 0 bases, with 12 bases spanning the gap.

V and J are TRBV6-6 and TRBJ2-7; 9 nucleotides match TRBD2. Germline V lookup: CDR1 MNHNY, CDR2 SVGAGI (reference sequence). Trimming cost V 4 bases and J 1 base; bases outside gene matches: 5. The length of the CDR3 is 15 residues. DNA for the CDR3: TGTGCCAGCAGTTGGGAGCGGGAGGTGTCCTACGAGCAGTACTTC. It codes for CASSWEREVSYEQYF.

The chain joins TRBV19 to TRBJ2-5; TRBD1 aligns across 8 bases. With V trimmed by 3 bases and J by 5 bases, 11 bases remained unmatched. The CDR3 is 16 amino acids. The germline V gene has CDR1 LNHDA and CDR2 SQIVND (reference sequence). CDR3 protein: CASSINRETGEETQYF. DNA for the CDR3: TGTGCCAGTAGTATCAACCGGGAGACAGGGGAGGAGACCCAGTACTTC.

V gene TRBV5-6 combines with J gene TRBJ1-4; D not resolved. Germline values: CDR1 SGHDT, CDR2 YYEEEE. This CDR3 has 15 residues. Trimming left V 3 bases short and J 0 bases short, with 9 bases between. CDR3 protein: CASSWDLSTNEKLFF. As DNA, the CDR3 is TGTGCCAGCAGCTGGGATCTTTCAACTAATGAAAAACTGTTTTTT. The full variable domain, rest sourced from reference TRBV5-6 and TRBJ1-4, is DAGVTQSPTHLIKTRGQQVTLRCSPKSGHDTVSWYQQALGQGPQFIFQYYEEEERQRGNFPDRFSGHQFPNYSSELNVNALLLGDSALYLCASSWDLSTNEKLFFGSGTQLSVL.

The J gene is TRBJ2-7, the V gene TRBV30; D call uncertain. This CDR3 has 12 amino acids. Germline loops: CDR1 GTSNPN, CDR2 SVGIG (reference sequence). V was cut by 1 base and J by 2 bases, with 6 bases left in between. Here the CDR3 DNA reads TGTGCCTGGAGTGACAGAACCTACGAGCAGTACTTC. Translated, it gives CAWSDRTYEQYF.

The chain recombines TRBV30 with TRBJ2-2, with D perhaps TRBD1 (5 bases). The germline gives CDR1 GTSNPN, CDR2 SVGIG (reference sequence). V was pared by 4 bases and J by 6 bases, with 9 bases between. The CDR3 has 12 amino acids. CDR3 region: CAWTGFPGELFF. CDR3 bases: TGTGCCTGGACAGGGTTTCCCGGGGAGCTGTTTTTT.

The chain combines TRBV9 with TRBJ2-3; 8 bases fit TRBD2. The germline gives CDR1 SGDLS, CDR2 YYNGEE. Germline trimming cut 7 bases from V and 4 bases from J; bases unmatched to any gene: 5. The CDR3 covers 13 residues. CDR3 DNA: TGTGCCAGCGCGGTAGCGGGATCAGATACGCAGTATTTT. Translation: CASAVAGSDTQYF. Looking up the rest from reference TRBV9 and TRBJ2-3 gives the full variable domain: DSGVTQTPKHLITATGQRVTLRCSPRSGDLSVYWYQQSLDQGLQFLIQYYNGEERAKGNILERFSAQQFPDLHSELNLSSLELGDSALYFCASAVAGSDTQYFGPGTRLTVL.

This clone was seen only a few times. This CDR3 reads CASEAWMNTEAFF. The CDR3 nucleotides read TGTGCCAGCGAAGCTTGGATGAACACTGAAGCTTTCTTT. This chain links TRBV7-2 with TRBJ1-1; D is ambiguous. Deletions cut 8 bases from V and 0 bases from J, with 10 bases between. The CDR3 is made up of 13 amino acids. Germline values: CDR1 SGHTA, CDR2 FQGNSA.

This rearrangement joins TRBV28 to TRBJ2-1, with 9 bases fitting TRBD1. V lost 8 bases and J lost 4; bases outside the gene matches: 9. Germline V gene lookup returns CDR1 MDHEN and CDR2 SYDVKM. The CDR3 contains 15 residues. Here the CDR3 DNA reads TGTGCCAGCGTCCCCCGGGACAGGGAATACAATGAGCAGTTCTTC. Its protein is CASVPRDREYNEQFF.